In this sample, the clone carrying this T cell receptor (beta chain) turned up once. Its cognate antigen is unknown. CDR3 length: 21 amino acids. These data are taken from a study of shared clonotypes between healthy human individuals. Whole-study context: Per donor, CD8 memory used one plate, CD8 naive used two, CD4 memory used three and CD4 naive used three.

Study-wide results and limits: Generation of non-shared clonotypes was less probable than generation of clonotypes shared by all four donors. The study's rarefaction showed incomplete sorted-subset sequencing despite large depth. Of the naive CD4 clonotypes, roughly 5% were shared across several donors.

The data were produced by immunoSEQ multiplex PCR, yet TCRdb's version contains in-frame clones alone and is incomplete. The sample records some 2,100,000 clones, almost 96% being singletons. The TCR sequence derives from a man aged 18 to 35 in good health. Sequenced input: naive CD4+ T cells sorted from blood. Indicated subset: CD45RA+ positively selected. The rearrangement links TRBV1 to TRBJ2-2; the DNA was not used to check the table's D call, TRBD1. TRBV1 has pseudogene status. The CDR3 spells CTAQMGVRFDRATSSTGELFF. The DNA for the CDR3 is TGCACCGCACAGATGGGGGTAAGATTCGACAGGGCAACATCCTCTACCGGGGAGCTGTTTTTT.